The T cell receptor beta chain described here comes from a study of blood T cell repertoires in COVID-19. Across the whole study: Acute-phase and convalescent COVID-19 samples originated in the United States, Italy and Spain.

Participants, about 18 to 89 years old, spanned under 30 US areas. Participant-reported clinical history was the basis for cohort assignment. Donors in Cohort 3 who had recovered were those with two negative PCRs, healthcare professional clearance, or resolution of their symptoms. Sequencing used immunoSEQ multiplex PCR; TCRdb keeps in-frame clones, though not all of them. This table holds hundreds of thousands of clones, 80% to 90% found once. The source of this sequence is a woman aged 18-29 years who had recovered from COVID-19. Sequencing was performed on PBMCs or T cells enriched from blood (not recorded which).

CDR3 loop: CASSSLTGLIYEQYF. The CDR3 DNA sequence: TGTGCCAGCAGCTCGTTGACAGGGCTTATCTACGAGCAGTACTTC. The chain is built from TRBV27 and TRBJ2-7; 7 bases fit TRBD1. The germline gives CDR1 MNHEY, CDR2 SMNVEV (reference sequence). The CDR3 runs to 15 residues. J gave up 3 bases and V 6 bases, and 11 bases lay outside the gene matches.